Listed below are T cell receptor beta chains from one sample, sequenced in a study of blood T cell repertoires in COVID-19. Repertoires were generated with immunoSEQ multiplex PCR, while TCRdb's copy carries only in-frame clones and drops some. The sample includes more than 60,000 clones, about 82% of them seen just once. Sequenced input: peripheral blood. These receptors all come from a human donor in a cohort sampled during active COVID-19. The CDR3 runs from the conserved cysteine through the conserved F or W. Each record gives: V gene, D gene, clone size, J gene, CDR3 protein, CDR3 DNA. D genes are given only for firm matches. The size of a clone is reported for some rows only, either as once, few or many, or as a class for expanded clones.

v_call: TRBV5-5
d_call: NA
clone_size: NA
j_call: TRBJ1-5
cdr3_aa: CASSLDWSTYQPQHF
cdr3_nt: TGTGCCAGCAGCTTGGATTGGAGTACTTATCAGCCCCAGCATTTT

v_call: TRBV30
d_call: NA
clone_size: NA
j_call: TRBJ1-6
cdr3_aa: CAWSVRQGGLQGYSPLHF
cdr3_nt: TGTGCCTGGAGTGTAAGGCAGGGTGGGCTCCAAGGGTATTCACCCCTCCACTTT

v_call: TRBV18
d_call: NA
clone_size: NA
j_call: TRBJ1-2
cdr3_aa: CASSPSHRDYGYTF
cdr3_nt: TGTGCCAGCTCACCATCCCACAGGGACTATGGCTACACCTTC

v_call: TRBV6-5
d_call: TRBD1
clone_size: NA
j_call: TRBJ2-3
cdr3_aa: CASSWSLGQGTDTQYF
cdr3_nt: TGTGCCAGCAGTTGGTCATTGGGACAGGGGACAGATACGCAGTATTTT

v_call: TRBV7-9
d_call: NA
clone_size: NA
j_call: TRBJ1-1
cdr3_aa: CASSQTQGRAFF
cdr3_nt: TGTGCCAGCAGCCAAACACAGGGTCGCGCTTTCTTT

v_call: TRBV7-2
d_call: NA
clone_size: NA
j_call: TRBJ2-7
cdr3_aa: CASGRSGTYEQYF
cdr3_nt: TGTGCCAGCGGGCGGTCGGGAACCTACGAGCAGTACTTC

v_call: TRBV7-2
d_call: TRBD2
clone_size: NA
j_call: TRBJ2-3
cdr3_aa: CASSLFRGGPEFWAAQYF
cdr3_nt: TGTGCCAGCAGCTTATTCCGGGGGGGGCCTGAATTTTGGGCGGCGCAGTATTTT

v_call: TRBV2
d_call: TRBD1
clone_size: once
j_call: TRBJ2-2
cdr3_aa: CASRQGASGELFF
cdr3_nt: TGTGCCAGCAGACAGGGGGCCAGCGGGGAGCTGTTTTTT

v_call: TRBV6-5
d_call: NA
clone_size: NA
j_call: TRBJ1-1
cdr3_aa: CASKREEVTEAFF
cdr3_nt: TGTGCCAGCAAACGGGAAGAGGTCACTGAAGCTTTCTTT

v_call: TRBV4-2
d_call: NA
clone_size: NA
j_call: TRBJ1-1
cdr3_aa: CASSQDLVRGTEAFF
cdr3_nt: TGTGCCAGCAGCCAAGATCTTGTTCGGGGGACTGAAGCTTTCTTT

v_call: TRBV5-6
d_call: TRBD1
clone_size: NA
j_call: TRBJ1-2
cdr3_aa: CASSGTGTEILYGYTF
cdr3_nt: TGTGCCAGCAGCGGAACCGGGACAGAGATTCTCTATGGCTACACCTTC

v_call: TRBV18
d_call: NA
clone_size: NA
j_call: TRBJ1-3
cdr3_aa: CASSPVEEVGNTIYF
cdr3_nt: TGTGCCAGCTCACCAGTGGAGGAGGTTGGAAACACCATATATTTT

v_call: TRBV11-2
d_call: TRBD2
clone_size: NA
j_call: TRBJ2-5
cdr3_aa: CASSKGLAGPQETQYF
cdr3_nt: TGTGCCAGCAGTAAGGGGCTAGCGGGGCCTCAAGAGACCCAGTACTTC

v_call: TRBV7-9
d_call: TRBD1
clone_size: NA
j_call: TRBJ2-5
cdr3_aa: CASRRLRFRDREETQYF
cdr3_nt: TGTGCCAGCAGGCGCCTGAGATTCCGGGACAGGGAAGAGACCCAGTACTTC

v_call: TRBV10-3
d_call: NA
clone_size: NA
j_call: TRBJ2-2
cdr3_aa: CAIRLTNTGELFF
cdr3_nt: TGTGCCATCAGACTGACAAACACCGGGGAGCTGTTTTTT

v_call: TRBV7-2
d_call: TRBD2
clone_size: NA
j_call: TRBJ2-1
cdr3_aa: CASSLTSGVYNEQFF
cdr3_nt: TGTGCCAGCAGCTTGACTAGCGGGGTTTACAATGAGCAGTTCTTC

v_call: TRBV15
d_call: TRBD1
clone_size: NA
j_call: TRBJ2-7
cdr3_aa: CATSRDRGQGRLEQYF
cdr3_nt: TGTGCCACCAGCAGAGATCGAGGACAGGGGAGGTTGGAGCAGTACTTC

v_call: TRBV7-8
d_call: NA
clone_size: once
j_call: TRBJ2-7
cdr3_aa: CASRQPGSYEQYF
cdr3_nt: TGTGCCAGCAGGCAGCCAGGTTCCTACGAGCAGTACTTC

v_call: TRBV5-1
d_call: NA
clone_size: NA
j_call: TRBJ2-1
cdr3_aa: CASSYGSGGYEQFF
cdr3_nt: TGCGCCAGCAGCTATGGTTCTGGCGGTTATGAGCAGTTCTTC

v_call: TRBV6-2/TRBV6-3
d_call: NA
clone_size: once
j_call: TRBJ2-2
cdr3_aa: CASSSRTANTGELFF
cdr3_nt: TGTGCCAGCAGTAGCCGGACAGCGAACACCGGGGAGCTGTTTTTT

v_call: TRBV29-1
d_call: TRBD1
clone_size: once
j_call: TRBJ2-2
cdr3_aa: CSAPGQGALAGELFF
cdr3_nt: TGCAGCGCCCCGGGACAGGGGGCTTTGGCCGGGGAGCTGTTTTTT

v_call: TRBV21-1
d_call: NA
clone_size: NA
j_call: TRBJ1-1
cdr3_aa: CASSKSPGGTGGDDTEAFF
cdr3_nt: TGTGCCAGCAGCAAAAGCCCGGGCGGGACAGGGGGCGATGACACTGAAGCTTTCTTT

v_call: TRBV6-2/TRBV6-3
d_call: TRBD2
clone_size: NA
j_call: TRBJ2-1
cdr3_aa: CASSPRASGVREQFF
cdr3_nt: TGTGCCAGCAGTCCCAGGGCTAGCGGGGTACGTGAGCAGTTCTTC

v_call: TRBV24-1
d_call: NA
clone_size: once
j_call: TRBJ1-4
cdr3_aa: CATSEGRQGRRNEKLFF
cdr3_nt: TGTGCCACCAGTGAAGGGAGACAAGGGCGTCGTAATGAAAAACTGTTTTTT

v_call: TRBV7-3
d_call: TRBD1
clone_size: NA
j_call: TRBJ2-3
cdr3_aa: CASRRGGSTDTQYF
cdr3_nt: TGTGCCAGCCGAAGAGGGGGCTCCACAGATACGCAGTATTTT

v_call: TRBV7-9
d_call: TRBD1
clone_size: NA
j_call: TRBJ1-4
cdr3_aa: CATPGGTNEKLFF
cdr3_nt: TGTGCCACCCCAGGGGGCACTAATGAAAAACTGTTTTTT

v_call: TRBV3-1/TRBV3-2
d_call: NA
clone_size: NA
j_call: TRBJ2-7
cdr3_aa: CASSQEGREQYF
cdr3_nt: TGTGCCAGCAGCCAAGAGGGGCGCGAGCAGTACTTC

v_call: TRBV13
d_call: TRBD2
clone_size: NA
j_call: TRBJ2-5
cdr3_aa: CASSAPSGSSLQETQYF
cdr3_nt: TGTGCCAGCAGCGCCCCTAGCGGGAGTTCCCTCCAAGAGACCCAGTACTTC

v_call: TRBV7-8
d_call: NA
clone_size: NA
j_call: TRBJ2-2
cdr3_aa: CASAWGGRSGELFF
cdr3_nt: TGTGCCAGCGCCTGGGGGGGGCGGTCCGGGGAGCTGTTTTTT

v_call: TRBV7-9
d_call: TRBD1
clone_size: NA
j_call: TRBJ1-4
cdr3_aa: CASSRRQDRTEKLFF
cdr3_nt: TGTGCCAGCAGTCGAAGACAGGACAGGACAGAAAAACTGTTTTTT

v_call: TRBV9
d_call: TRBD1
clone_size: NA
j_call: TRBJ1-2
cdr3_aa: CASSRAGTGVRYTF
cdr3_nt: TGTGCCAGCAGCCGGGCGGGGACAGGGGTTCGCTACACCTTC

v_call: TRBV12-5
d_call: TRBD1
clone_size: NA
j_call: TRBJ2-5
cdr3_aa: CASGFGTGYSQETQYF
cdr3_nt: TGTGCTAGTGGTTTCGGGACAGGGTACTCTCAGGAGACCCAGTACTTC

v_call: TRBV5-6
d_call: TRBD1
clone_size: NA
j_call: TRBJ1-1
cdr3_aa: CASTLVGTGGAGTEAFF
cdr3_nt: TGTGCCAGCACGCTTGTAGGGACAGGGGGCGCGGGTACTGAAGCTTTCTTT

v_call: TRBV7-9
d_call: NA
clone_size: NA
j_call: TRBJ1-1
cdr3_aa: CASTAQGTEAFF
cdr3_nt: TGTGCCAGTACTGCCCAGGGCACTGAAGCTTTCTTT

v_call: TRBV10-3
d_call: NA
clone_size: NA
j_call: TRBJ1-6
cdr3_aa: CATAGTSNSPLHF
cdr3_nt: TGTGCCACCGCGGGTACGAGCAATTCACCCCTCCACTTT

v_call: TRBV27
d_call: NA
clone_size: NA
j_call: TRBJ2-7
cdr3_aa: CASKPRGAIYEQYF
cdr3_nt: TGTGCCAGCAAGCCTCGGGGGGCGATCTACGAGCAGTACTTC

v_call: TRBV18
d_call: NA
clone_size: NA
j_call: TRBJ1-4
cdr3_aa: CASSPREDEKLFF
cdr3_nt: TGTGCCAGCTCACCCAGGGAGGATGAAAAACTGTTTTTT

v_call: TRBV11-2
d_call: TRBD1
clone_size: NA
j_call: TRBJ1-1
cdr3_aa: CASSPGQGETEAFF
cdr3_nt: TGTGCCAGCAGCCCGGGACAGGGGGAAACTGAAGCTTTCTTT

v_call: TRBV3-1/TRBV3-2
d_call: TRBD1
clone_size: NA
j_call: TRBJ1-2
cdr3_aa: CASSPTGAYGYTF
cdr3_nt: TGTGCCAGCAGCCCGACAGGGGCTTATGGCTACACCTTC

v_call: TRBV27
d_call: TRBD1
clone_size: NA
j_call: TRBJ2-1
cdr3_aa: CASWGQGSYNEQFF
cdr3_nt: TGTGCCAGCTGGGGACAGGGATCCTACAATGAGCAGTTCTTC

v_call: TRBV6-1
d_call: TRBD1
clone_size: once
j_call: TRBJ1-2
cdr3_aa: CASSERWDRGRGYTF
cdr3_nt: TGTGCCAGCAGTGAAAGGTGGGACAGGGGGCGAGGCTACACCTTC

v_call: TRBV30
d_call: TRBD2
clone_size: NA
j_call: TRBJ2-2
cdr3_aa: CAWSTLGGLTGELFF
cdr3_nt: TGTGCCTGGAGTACCCTGGGAGGGTTGACCGGGGAGCTGTTTTTT